This T cell receptor (beta chain) was sequenced in a study of blood T cell repertoires in COVID-19 (dated by TCRdb to 2020 to 2022). Context from the whole study: Samples covering the acute and convalescent phases of COVID-19 were provided by collaborators in the United States, Italy and Spain. The prospective study material was composed of cDNA or gDNA derived from T cells, B-cell-depleted T cells, or PBMCs. The dataset comprised deeply sampled blood TCRbeta repertoires from subjects exposed to, actively infected with, or recovered from COVID-19. The repertoires were released in a freely available public database intended as a resource for research on the immune response to SARS-CoV-2. The samples were drawn from the first 160 participants of the ongoing ImmuneRACE study and from some 1,300 subjects provided by 6 global collaborators. The sample metadata nearly always contained a de-identified subject ID, COVID-19 status, age in years and sex. Where available, HLA class I and class II types were obtained from metadata supplied by the sample provider rather than from assay-based typing.

Collaborating institutions collected whole blood in K2EDTA tubes following their own protocols. For TCRbeta analysis, collaborators shipped samples in one of three forms: frozen whole blood, isolated PBMCs, or DNA extracted from either of those sample types. General study outcomes and caveats: The quantity of clinical and demographic metadata differed by source and by participant and was supplied without curation.

TCRbeta CDR3 regions were amplified from genomic DNA using the immunoSEQ Assay, a bias-controlled multiplex PCR. Concerning the study's data processing: Nucleated cell counts per sample were estimated from amplification of reference gene primers within the assay. To quantify the absolute abundance of each unique TCRbeta CDR3 rearrangement, sequence reads were collapsed and filtered. For each sample, productive Simpson clonality was calculated as the square root of Simpson's diversity index over productive rearrangements. The clones in this table, taken by TCRdb from immuneACCESS, are in-frame only. Not every clone is retained; where verified, under half of the shortfall comes from an unresolved V gene, and the cause of the rest is unknown. V, J and clone size reflect that table, while D and trimming were determined from the DNA. Across this sample there are more than 75,000 clones, with about 92% seen only once. 2% to 3% of the sample is in the top ten clones.

This clone was observed a single time. What this receptor recognizes is not known. No base quality information exists; no much larger clone differs at one position. The specimen was peripheral blood. This receptor was identified in a man over 45 with acute or convalescent COVID-19.

For the CDR3, the sequence is CASTDAADTQYF. The nucleotide sequence reads TGTGCCAGCACCGACGCGGCAGATACGCAGTATTTT. Here the chain combines TRBV28 and TRBJ2-3; the D gene cannot be resolved reliably. Spanning cysteine to phenylalanine, the CDR3 consists of 12 amino acids. Only the CDR3 region is kept as DNA, spanning 36 bases read in frame from base 1. V and J are truncated by 7 bases and 4 bases respectively, leaving an intervening sequence of 9 bases. The germline V gene specifies MDHEN as CDR1 and SYDVKM as CDR2.